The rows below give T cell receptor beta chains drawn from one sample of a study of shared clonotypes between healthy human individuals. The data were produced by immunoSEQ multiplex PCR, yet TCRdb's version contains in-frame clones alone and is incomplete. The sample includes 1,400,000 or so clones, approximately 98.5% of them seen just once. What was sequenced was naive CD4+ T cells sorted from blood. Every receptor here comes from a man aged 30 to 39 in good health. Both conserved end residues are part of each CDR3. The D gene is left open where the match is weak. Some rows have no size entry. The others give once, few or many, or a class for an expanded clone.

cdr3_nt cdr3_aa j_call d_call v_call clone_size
TGTGCCTGGAGTGTAATTAGCGCGGTCAATGAGCAGTTCTTC CAWSVISAVNEQFF TRBJ2-1 NA TRBV30 NA
TGTGCCAGCAGCTCAGCAACTGTAGGGACCAACGTCCTGACTTTC CASSSATVGTNVLTF TRBJ2-6 NA TRBV5-4 once
TGTGCCAGCAGCTTGGGACTAGCGGGAGGGTTATCCTACGAGCAGTACTTC CASSLGLAGGLSYEQYF TRBJ2-7 TRBD2 TRBV11-2 once
TGTGCCAGCAGTGAGGCGGGAGGAACCGGGGAGCTGTTTTTT CASSEAGGTGELFF TRBJ2-2 TRBD2 TRBV25-1 NA
TGTGCCAGCAGCAACCGGGCCTATGGCTACACCTTC CASSNRAYGYTF TRBJ1-2 NA TRBV14 NA
TGCAGCGTGAAGAGCACAGATACGCAGTATTTT CSVKSTDTQYF TRBJ2-3 NA TRBV29-1 NA
TGTGCCAGCTCGATGATGTGGGAGCAGTACTTC CASSMMWEQYF TRBJ2-7 NA TRBV28 once
TGTGCCAGCAGTTCCCCTAGCGGGAGGGCTTACAATGAGCAGTTCTTC CASSSPSGRAYNEQFF TRBJ2-1 TRBD2 TRBV27 NA
TGTGCCAGCAGACTAGCGGGAGAGTACTACGAGCAGTACTTC CASRLAGEYYEQYF TRBJ2-7 TRBD2 TRBV28 once
TGTGCTAGCAGCTCGGGACTAGCGGGAGGTACCACCGGGGAGCTGTTTTTT CASSSGLAGGTTGELFF TRBJ2-2 TRBD2 TRBV7-7 NA
TGTGCCACCGGGGTGGGCGGGAGGCTCACAGATACGCAGTATTTT CATGVGGRLTDTQYF TRBJ2-3 TRBD2 TRBV9 NA
TGTGCCTGGAGTGGTAAGAGGCTCGGGGTGGAATTC CAWSGKRLGVEF TRBJ2-4 NA TRBV30 NA
TGTGCCATCAGTGAGTCCATGGCGGAGACCCAGTACTTC CAISESMAETQYF TRBJ2-5 NA TRBV10-3 NA
TGTGCCAGCTCACCCGGGACCGGAGAAGAGACCCAGTACTTC CASSPGTGEETQYF TRBJ2-5 NA TRBV18 once
TGCACCGTTTCCTCGGCGGTCTCCTACAATGAGCAGTTCTTC CTVSSAVSYNEQFF TRBJ2-1 NA TRBV29-1 NA
TGTGCCAGCAGCTCCGTTCCCGCCTCCTACGAGCAGTACTTC CASSSVPASYEQYF TRBJ2-7 NA TRBV7-3 NA
TGTGCCAGCAGTACCGGACAGGTAGACACCATATATTTT CASSTGQVDTIYF TRBJ1-3 TRBD1 TRBV6-1 NA
TGTGCCAGCAGCGTGCAGGGGAGTGGCACCGGGGAGCTGTTTTTT CASSVQGSGTGELFF TRBJ2-2 NA TRBV9 NA
TGTGCCAGCAGACCGTCGGGACAGGGGGCCTACGAGCAGTACTTC CASRPSGQGAYEQYF TRBJ2-7 TRBD1 TRBV6-6 NA
TGTGCCAGCAGCTTAGGTAGCGGGTCCGGGGAGCTGTTTTTT CASSLGSGSGELFF TRBJ2-2 TRBD2 TRBV7-2 NA
TGCGCCAGCAGCTTGTCGGGGCGCGAGACCCAGTACTTC CASSLSGRETQYF TRBJ2-5 NA TRBV5-1 NA
TGTGCCAGTAGTGGAACCGGGGCAACTGGGGCCAACGTCCTGACTTTC CASSGTGATGANVLTF TRBJ2-6 NA TRBV19 NA
TGCGCCAGCAGCCAAGACGGGGAGAACACTGAAGCTTTCTTT CASSQDGENTEAFF TRBJ1-1 NA TRBV4-3 NA
TGTGCCAGCAGCCCCAAGGGCCTCCCCTACGAGCAGTACTTC CASSPKGLPYEQYF TRBJ2-7 NA TRBV9 NA
TGTGCCAGCTCACCCACAGATAGCAATCAGCCCCAGCATTTT CASSPTDSNQPQHF TRBJ1-5 NA TRBV18 NA
TGTGCCAGCAGCTTGGTGGATCCAGAAGATACGCAGTATTTT CASSLVDPEDTQYF TRBJ2-3 NA TRBV5-6 NA
TGTGCCTGGAGTGTATGGGGGATCGGAGCTGGAAACACCATATATTTT CAWSVWGIGAGNTIYF TRBJ1-3 NA TRBV30 NA
TGTGCCAGCAGCTTGGGGAGGGCTGGGGATGAAGCTTTCTTT CASSLGRAGDEAFF TRBJ1-1 NA TRBV5-4 NA
TGTGCCAGCTCACCACCGCTCCAGGACCAAGAGACCCAGTACTTC CASSPPLQDQETQYF TRBJ2-5 NA TRBV18 NA
TGTGCCAGCAGTGGAACAGGGGTCCCACACTACGAGCAGTACTTC CASSGTGVPHYEQYF TRBJ2-7 TRBD1 TRBV25-1 once
TGTGTCAGAAGCTTCCGGGAGGGCCTAATTATGAATGAGCAGTTCTTC CVRSFREGLIMNEQFF TRBJ2-1 NA TRBV7-5 NA
TGTGCCAGCAGTGAAGGGTGGACAGCTTTATACAATGAGCAGTTCTTC CASSEGWTALYNEQFF TRBJ2-1 NA TRBV25-1 NA
TGTGCCAGCAGTCCCCCGAGGGCCGGTCAGCCCCAGCATTTT CASSPPRAGQPQHF TRBJ1-5 NA TRBV28 NA
TGTGCCAGCAGCCAAGCGAGAGTTAGATATAATGAGCAGTTCTTC CASSQARVRYNEQFF TRBJ2-1 NA TRBV14 NA
TGTGCCAGCTCTCCGACGTGGGGCAATCAGCCCCAGCATTTT CASSPTWGNQPQHF TRBJ1-5 NA TRBV18 NA
TGTGCCAGCAGTGTTGCCTGGGACAGGGCTCGAGAGCAGTACTTC CASSVAWDRAREQYF TRBJ2-7 TRBD1 TRBV6-1 NA
TGTGCCAGCAGCCCCTTCCGACTAGCGGGATTAGGTGAGCAGTTCTTC CASSPFRLAGLGEQFF TRBJ2-1 TRBD2 TRBV11-2 NA
TGTGCCAGCTCAATTGGAGGCCTAACCTACGAGCAGTACTTC CASSIGGLTYEQYF TRBJ2-7 NA TRBV18 NA
TGTGCCAGCAGCTTAGTGGCAGGGGACAATGAGCAGTTCTTC CASSLVAGDNEQFF TRBJ2-1 NA TRBV7-2 NA
TGTGCCAGCAGCTTAGACACCTATGGCTACACCTTC CASSLDTYGYTF TRBJ1-2 NA TRBV7-8 NA
TGTGCCAGCAGTCTAAAGAGGACAGTCTTAGCGGGAGAGATCGAGCAGTACTTC CASSLKRTVLAGEIEQYF TRBJ2-7 TRBD2 TRBV27 NA
TGTGCCAGTAGTATCCAGGGGGAGATCTATGGCTACACCTTC CASSIQGEIYGYTF TRBJ1-2 TRBD1 TRBV19 NA
TGTGCCAGTCGACTCGGGATCTACGAGCAGTACTTC CASRLGIYEQYF TRBJ2-7 NA TRBV6-1 once